The sequence of this T cell receptor beta chain was determined in a study of cytomegalovirus exposure and HLA in healthy donors. The germline V gene encodes CDR1 GTSNPN and CDR2 SVGIG (reference sequence). The CDR3 has 13 amino acids. V was trimmed by 0 bases and J by 5 bases, leaving 8 bases between them. About this clone itself: No antigen is known for it.

A multiplex PCR was run with 60 Vbeta primers and 13 Jbeta primers. Clones were read by immunoSEQ multiplex PCR, and TCRdb kept only the in-frame ones, dropping some. Here the sample table reports some 84,000 clones. Regarding the study as a whole: In vitro experiments confirmed that a few CMV-associated chains were specific for CMV antigens. There were reportedly fewer N-insertions in an Asian-associated ancestry cluster than the roughly 670-donor mean, in a later analysis. TCR beta V segments were, for the most part, productive about 87% or about 30% of the time in an earlier analysis.

The sequenced sample was PBMCs. This receptor was identified in a man aged 50 to 60 in good health and CMV-seronegative. V gene TRBV30 combines with J gene TRBJ1-5; D is ambiguous. CDR3: CAWSVMRDQPQHF. The CDR3, as DNA: TGTGCCTGGAGTGTAATGCGGGATCAGCCCCAGCATTTT. Full variable domain (outside the CDR3, taken from reference TRBV30 and TRBJ1-5): SQTIHQWPATLVQPVGSPLSLECTVEGTSNPNLYWYRQAAGRGLQLLFYSVGIGQISSEVPQNLSASRPQDRQFILSSKKLLLSDSGFYLCAWSVMRDQPQHFGDGTRLSIL.